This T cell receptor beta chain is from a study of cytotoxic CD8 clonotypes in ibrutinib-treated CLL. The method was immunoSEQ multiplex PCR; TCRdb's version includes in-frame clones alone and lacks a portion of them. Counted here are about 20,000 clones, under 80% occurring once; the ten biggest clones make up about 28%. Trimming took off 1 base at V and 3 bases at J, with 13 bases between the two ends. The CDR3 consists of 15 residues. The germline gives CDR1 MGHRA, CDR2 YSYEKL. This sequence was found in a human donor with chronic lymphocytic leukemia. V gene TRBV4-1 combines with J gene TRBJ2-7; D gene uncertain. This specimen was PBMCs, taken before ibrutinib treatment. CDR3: CASSQGLDLLYEQYF. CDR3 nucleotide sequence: TGCGCCAGCAGCCAAGGGTTAGACCTTCTCTACGAGCAGTACTTC.